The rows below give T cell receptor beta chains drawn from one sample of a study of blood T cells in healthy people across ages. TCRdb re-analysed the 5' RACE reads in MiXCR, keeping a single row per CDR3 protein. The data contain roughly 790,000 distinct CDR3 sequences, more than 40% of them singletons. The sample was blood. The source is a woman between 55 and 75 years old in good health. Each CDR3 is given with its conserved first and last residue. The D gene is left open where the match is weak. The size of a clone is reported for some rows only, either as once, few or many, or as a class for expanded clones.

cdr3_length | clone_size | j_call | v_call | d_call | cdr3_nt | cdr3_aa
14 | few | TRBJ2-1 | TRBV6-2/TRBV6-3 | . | TGTGCCAGCAGTCAACCCCCAGCCAGGAATGAGCAGTTCTTC | CASSQPPARNEQFF
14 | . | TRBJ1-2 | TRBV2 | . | TGTGCCAGCAATAAGCGGGACACCACTTATGGCTACACCTTC | CASNKRDTTYGYTF
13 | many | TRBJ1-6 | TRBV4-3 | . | TGCGCCAGCAGCCCCGAACTGGGGTCACCCCTCCACTTT | CASSPELGSPLHF
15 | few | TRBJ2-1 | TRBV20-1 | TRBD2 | TGCAGTGCCAACCCGACTAGCGGGAGAGAAGGTGAGCAGTTCTTC | CSANPTSGREGEQFF
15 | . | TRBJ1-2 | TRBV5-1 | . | TGCGCCAGCAGCTTGGACCGGGACATCCCCGGGGGCTACACCTTC | CASSLDRDIPGGYTF
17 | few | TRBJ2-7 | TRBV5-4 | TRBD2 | TGTGCCAGCAGCTCGACTAGCGGGAGCTACCGGTCCTACGAGCAGTACTTC | CASSSTSGSYRSYEQYF
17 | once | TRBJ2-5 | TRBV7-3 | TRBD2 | TGTGCCAGCAGCTTAAATGGCCTAGCGGGAGTTGGGGAGACCCAGTACTTC | CASSLNGLAGVGETQYF
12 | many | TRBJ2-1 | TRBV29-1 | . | TGCAGCGTTGAAGGGTTCTACAATGAGCAGTTCTTC | CSVEGFYNEQFF
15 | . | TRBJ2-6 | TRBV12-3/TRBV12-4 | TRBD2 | TGTGCCAGCAGCACTGGACTAGCTGGGGCCAACGTCCTGACTTTC | CASSTGLAGANVLTF
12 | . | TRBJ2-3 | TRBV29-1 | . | TGCAGCGTTACCCCACTGGGAGATACGCAGTATTTT | CSVTPLGDTQYF
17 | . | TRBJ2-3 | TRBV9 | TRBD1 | TGTGCCAGCAGCGAGACAGGGTTTATGGGTTTCGCAGATACGCAGTATTTT | CASSETGFMGFADTQYF
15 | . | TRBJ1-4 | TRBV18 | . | TGTGCCAGCTCACCCGCGGGAGCAACTAATGAAGAACTGTTTTTT | CASSPAGATNEELFF
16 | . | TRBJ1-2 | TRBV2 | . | TGTGCCAGCAGTGAGGCAAACCGTCGGAGAAACTATGGCTACACCTTC | CASSEANRRRNYGYTF
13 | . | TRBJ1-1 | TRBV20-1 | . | TGCAATGCTGGCGGGCTAGGGAACACTGAAGCTTTCTTT | CNAGGLGNTEAFF
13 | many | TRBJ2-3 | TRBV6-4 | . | TGTGCCAGCAGCGAGGGAAGCACAGATACGCAGTATTTT | CASSEGSTDTQYF
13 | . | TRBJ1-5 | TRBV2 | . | TGTGCCAGCAGTAGAAACCTCAATCAGCCCCAGCATTTT | CASSRNLNQPQHF
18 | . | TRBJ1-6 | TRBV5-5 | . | TGTGCCAGCAGCTCCGGGACCTTCATAGGCGCCTATAATTCACCCCTCCACTTT | CASSSGTFIGAYNSPLHF
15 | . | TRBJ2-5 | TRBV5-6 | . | TGTGCCAGCAGCTTGTTAGGAGGGGGCGGGGAGACCCAGTACTTC | CASSLLGGGGETQYF
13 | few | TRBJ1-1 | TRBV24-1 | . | TGTGCCACCAGTGACTCTCCTAACACTGAAGCTTTCTTT | CATSDSPNTEAFF
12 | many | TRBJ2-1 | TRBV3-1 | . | TGTGCCAGCAGCCAAGAATACGGTGAGCAGTTCTTC | CASSQEYGEQFF
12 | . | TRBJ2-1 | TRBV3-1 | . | TGTGCCAGCAGCCAAGGGGGAACTGAGCAGTTCTTC | CASSQGGTEQFF
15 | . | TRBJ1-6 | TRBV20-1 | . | TGCAGTGCTTCCCCAACTCAGGGGATCAGCTCACCCCTCCACTTT | CSASPTQGISSPLHF
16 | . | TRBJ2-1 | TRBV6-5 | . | TGTGCCAGCAGTTACTCGGGGCAGTTCTCCTACAATGAGCAGTTCTTC | CASSYSGQFSYNEQFF
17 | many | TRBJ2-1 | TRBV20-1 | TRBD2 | TGCAGTGCTATAGGAATTTTGGCAGGGACTAGAGGTAATGAGCAGTTCTTC | CSAIGILAGTRGNEQFF
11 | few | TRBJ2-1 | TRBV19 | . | TGTGCCAGTAGTATCGTCAATGAGCAGTTCTTC | CASSIVNEQFF
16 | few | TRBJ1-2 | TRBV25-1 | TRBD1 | TGTGCCAGCAGTGAGGCAGGGGGCGTATATGAGGATGGCTACACCTTC | CASSEAGGVYEDGYTF
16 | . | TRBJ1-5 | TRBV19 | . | TGTGCCAGTAGTATCGGGAGGGCCGAGGGCAATCAGCCCCAGCATTTT | CASSIGRAEGNQPQHF
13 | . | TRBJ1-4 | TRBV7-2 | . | TGTGCCAGCGGCCAGCGAGGGGATGAAAAACTGTTTTTT | CASGQRGDEKLFF
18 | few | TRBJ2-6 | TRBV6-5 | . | TGTGCCAGCAGTTACTCGGTATTAGGTCTCTCTGGGGCCAACGTCCTGACTTTC | CASSYSVLGLSGANVLTF
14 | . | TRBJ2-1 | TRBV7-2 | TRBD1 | TGTGCCAGCAGCCAGGGGGCAGTGTTAGCGGAGCAGTTCTTC | CASSQGAVLAEQFF
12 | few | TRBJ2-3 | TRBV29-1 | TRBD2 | TGCAGCGTTGAGGGCGGGGGAGATACGCAGTATTTT | CSVEGGGDTQYF
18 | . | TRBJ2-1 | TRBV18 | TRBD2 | TGTGCCAGCTCACCAAGGCTAGCGGGAGCGATAGAGTACAATGAGCAGTTCTTC | CASSPRLAGAIEYNEQFF
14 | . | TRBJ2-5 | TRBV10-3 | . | TGTGCCATCGGCATGGGAGGTAGCAGGGAGACCCAGTACTTC | CAIGMGGSRETQYF
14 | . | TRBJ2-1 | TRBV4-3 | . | TGCGCCAGCAGACCGGAGGGTTCCTACAATGAGCAGTTCTTC | CASRPEGSYNEQFF
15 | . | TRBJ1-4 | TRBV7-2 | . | TGTGCCAGCAGCGCCCAGACAACGGGAGGAGAAAAACTGTTTTTT | CASSAQTTGGEKLFF
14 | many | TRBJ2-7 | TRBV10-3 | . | TGTGCCATCAGTGAGGAGCATTCCTACAATGAGCAGTACTTC | CAISEEHSYNEQYF
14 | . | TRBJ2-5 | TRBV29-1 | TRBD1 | TGCAGCGTTAAGATGACAGGGGGGGGAGAGACCCAGTACTTC | CSVKMTGGGETQYF
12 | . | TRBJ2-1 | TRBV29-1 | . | TGCAGCGTTGGCCAGATTTACGATGAGCAGTTCTTC | CSVGQIYDEQFF
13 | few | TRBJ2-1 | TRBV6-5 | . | TGTGCCAGCAGTTACTCGAGCACTATAAAGTGGTTCTTC | CASSYSSTIKWFF
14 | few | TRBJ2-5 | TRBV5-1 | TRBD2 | TGCGCCAGCAGCTTGGCCGCGGGAGAAGAGACCCAGTACTTC | CASSLAAGEETQYF
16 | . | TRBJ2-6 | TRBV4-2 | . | TGTGCCAGCAGCCAAGAAGTAGGGTCTGGGGCCAACGTCCTGACTTTC | CASSQEVGSGANVLTF
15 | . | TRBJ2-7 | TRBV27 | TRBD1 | TGTGCCAGCACTCGCCGGACAGGGCAGAACTACGAGCAGTACTTC | CASTRRTGQNYEQYF
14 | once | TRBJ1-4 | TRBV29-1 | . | TGCAGCGTTGAAGACCCATCAACTAATGAAAAACTGTTTTTT | CSVEDPSTNEKLFF
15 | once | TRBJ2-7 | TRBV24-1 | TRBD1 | TGTGCCACCAGTGACTGGAGGACAGGTAGTCATGAGCAGTACTTC | CATSDWRTGSHEQYF
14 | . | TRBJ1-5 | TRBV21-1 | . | TGTGCCAGCAGCACGGACAGGGGGAATCAGCCCCAGCATTTT | CASSTDRGNQPQHF
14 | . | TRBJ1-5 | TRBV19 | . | TGTGCCAGTGGACCCCAAGGACGCAGTCAGCCCCAGCATTTT | CASGPQGRSQPQHF
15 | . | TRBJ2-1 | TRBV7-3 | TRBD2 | TGTGCCAGCAGCTTAATTAGCGGGAACCTCAATGAGCAGTTCTTC | CASSLISGNLNEQFF
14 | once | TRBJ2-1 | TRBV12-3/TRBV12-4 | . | TGTGCCAGCAGTCGTCCCGGGGCTAGAAATGAGCAGTTCTTC | CASSRPGARNEQFF
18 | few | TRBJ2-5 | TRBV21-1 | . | TGTGCCAGCAGCAAAGCGTGGGGAGCCCAAGACTTTCAAGAGACCCAGTACTTC | CASSKAWGAQDFQETQYF
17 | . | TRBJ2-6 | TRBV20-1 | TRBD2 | TGCAGTGCCAGCCTAGCGGGAGGGCCCCCTGGGGCCAACGTCCTGACTTTC | CSASLAGGPPGANVLTF
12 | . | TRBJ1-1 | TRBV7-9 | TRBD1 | TGTGCCAGCGGCCCCAGGGGGACTGAAGCTTTCTTT | CASGPRGTEAFF
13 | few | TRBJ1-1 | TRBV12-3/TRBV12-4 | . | TGTGCCAGCAGTCCACCCCCGGGGGCTGAAGCTTTCTTT | CASSPPPGAEAFF
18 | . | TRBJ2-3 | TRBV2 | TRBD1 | TGTGCCAGCAGTTCCGGGACAGTATACTCAGATTTTCCAGATACGCAGTATTTT | CASSSGTVYSDFPDTQYF
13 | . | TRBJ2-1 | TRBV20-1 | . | TGCAGTGCCACGGGACTCCCAGACAATGAGCAGTTCTTC | CSATGLPDNEQFF
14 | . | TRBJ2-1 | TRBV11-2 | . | TGTGCCAGCACAGACCTGAGCTCCTACATTGAGCAGTTCTTC | CASTDLSSYIEQFF